These 26 T cell receptor beta chains were all obtained from the same sample, sequenced in a study of T cell repertoires in cytomegalovirus infection. TCRdb re-derived calls from the reads in MiXCR, one entry per CDR3 protein. The table records under 850,000 distinct CDR3 sequences, less than 40% of them present only once. Material for sequencing was PBMCs. These TCRs come from a human donor in good health (CMV status not recorded). Some clones in this sample may be carry-over from other donors' samples.

The CDR3 here is CASSYSRNRGANYGYTF. CDR3 bases: TGTGCCAGCAGTTACTCAAGAAACAGGGGCGCTAACTATGGCTACACCTTC. V and J are TRBV6-2 or TRBV6-3 and TRBJ1-2, with TRBD1 matching over 7 bases. Germline values: CDR1 MNHEY, CDR2 SVGEGT. The J segment lost 0 bases and the V segment lost 0 bases, leaving 7 bases of the junction unmatched. The length of the CDR3 is 17 residues.

This chain uses TRBV10-1 with TRBJ2-1, with TRBD2 matching over 14 bases. V was pared by 4 bases and J by 11 bases, with 1 base of the junction left unmatched. This CDR3 contains 13 residues. The V gene's germline CDR1 is WNHNN and CDR2 SYGVQD (reference sequence). The CDR3, as DNA: TGCGCCAGCAGTGGACTAGCGGGGGGGAAGCAGTTCTTC. Translation gives CASSGLAGGKQFF.

This chain links TRBV11-3 with TRBJ2-3; the match to TRBD2 covers 10 bases. Germline V gives CDR1 SGHNT, CDR2 YENEEA. Germline trimming cut 6 bases from V and 3 bases from J; bases unmatched to any gene: 6. This CDR3 is built from 15 residues. The CDR3 spells CASSLSGRNTDTQYF. As DNA, the CDR3 is TGTGCCAGCAGTCTTAGCGGGAGGAATACAGATACGCAGTATTTT.

This clonotype has only a few counts. V and J are TRBV7-3 and TRBJ2-2, with D possibly being TRBD2 (6 bases). The germline V gene has CDR1 SGHTA and CDR2 FQGTGA. This CDR3 comprises 16 residues. V shed 5 bases and J shed 9 bases, with 22 bases lying between them. DNA of the CDR3: TGTGCCAGCAGCCCCTTAAGTGGGGGGAGTGGTAGGGAGCTGTTTTTT. This encodes CASSPLSGGSGRELFF.

This clonotype was seen once. V gene TRBV20-1 combines with J gene TRBJ2-5, with D unresolved. This CDR3 is 10 amino acids long. CDR1 and CDR2 from the germline V gene are DFQATT and SNEGSKA (reference sequence). Trimming removed 6 bases from V and 13 bases from J, with 15 bases in between. The CDR3 DNA reads TGCAGTGCCGTGGTTGTTAATCCGTACTTC. This encodes CSAVVVNPYF.

As to this clonotype: Relative to the germline gene, one junction end is altered; a read error may explain this. V gene TRBV12-3 or TRBV12-4 combines with J gene TRBJ1-1, with D hard to call. CDR3 size: 13 residues. CDR3 region: CASTLPKNFEALF. CDR3 coding DNA: TGTGCCAGCACCCTACCCAAAAACTTTGAAGCTTTATTT.

This clonotype was seen only a few times. The gene calls are TRBV28 and TRBJ1-2, with a weak D call TRBD1 (6 bases). V lost 6 bases and J 3 bases, leaving 17 bases between the germline ends. Germline CDR1 MDHEN, CDR2 SYDVKM. This CDR3 region has 15 residues. CDR3 sequence: CASRSFDRTDYGYTF. Here the CDR3 DNA reads TGTGCCAGCAGATCTTTCGACAGGACTGACTATGGCTACACCTTC.

V and J are TRBV20-1 and TRBJ1-2; TRBD1 matches 8 bases. Germline V gene data show CDR1 as DFQATT and CDR2 as SNEGSKA (reference sequence). This CDR3 comprises 12 residues. V gave up 3 bases and J gave up 6 bases; unmatched junction bases: 3. The DNA of the CDR3 is TGCAGTGCTAGCGCAGGGGGCGATGGCTACACCTTC. The encoded protein is CSASAGGDGYTF.

This chain joins TRBV12-5 and TRBJ2-1, with a tentative D call TRBD2 (7 bases). The germline V gene encodes CDR1 LGHNT and CDR2 FRNRAP. The V and J ends lost 7 bases and 9 bases respectively, with 19 bases between them. The CDR3 runs 14 residues. The CDR3 sequence is CASASGGGLIEQFF. DNA for the CDR3: TGTGCTAGTGCCTCTGGGGGGGGCCTAATTGAGCAGTTCTTC.

This clonotype has more than one count but fewer than ten. J is TRBJ1-5 and V is TRBV28; D gene ambiguous. Germline values: CDR1 MDHEN, CDR2 SYDVKM. Trimming shortened V by 7 bases and J by 7 bases, and 14 bases separated the two germline ends. The CDR3 spans 13 residues. The CDR3 DNA is TGTGCCAGCACCGTAGAGGGTTACCAGCCCCAGCATTTT. It specifies CASTVEGYQPQHF.

V usage is TRBV5-6 and J usage is TRBJ1-2; no reliable D call. V was clipped by 0 bases and J by 2 bases, with 17 bases between them. Germline CDR1 reads SGHDT; CDR2 reads YYEEEE. This CDR3 comprises 17 residues. CDR3 DNA: TGTGCCAGCAGCTTGGGGACCCTGAGCTTTTCAAACTATGGCTACACCTTC. Amino acids: CASSLGTLSFSNYGYTF.

The chain combines TRBV11-2 with TRBJ1-6, with D perhaps matching TRBD1 (6 bases). The CDR3 loop spans 13 amino acids. Germline V lookup: CDR1 SGHAT, CDR2 FQNNGV. V gave up 6 bases and J gave up 9 bases, with 12 bases separating them. CDR3 in amino acids: CASSGGLSSPLHF. CDR3 DNA sequence: TGTGCCAGCAGTGGGGGGCTAAGTTCACCCCTCCACTTT.

The sample holds a few counts of this clonotype. The J gene is TRBJ2-1, the V gene TRBV19, with TRBD1 identical over 8 bases. From germline, CDR1 is LNHDA and CDR2 SQIVND (reference sequence). After removal of 5 bases from V and 7 bases from J, the junction contained 10 bases not matched to a gene. The CDR3 is 15 amino acids. The CDR3 sequence: CASSAQGALRNEQFF. DNA for the CDR3: TGTGCCAGTAGTGCTCAGGGGGCGCTTAGGAATGAGCAGTTCTTC. The variable domain in full, with the rest retrieved from reference TRBV19 and TRBJ2-1, is DGGITQSPKYLFRKEGQNVTLSCEQNLNHDAMYWYRQDPGQGLRLIYYSQIVNDFQKGDIAEGYSVSREKKESFPLTVTSAQKNPTAFYLCASSAQGALRNEQFFGPGTRLTVL.

The J gene is TRBJ1-1, the V gene TRBV10-3; tentative D call: TRBD1 (5 bases). The V and J ends lost 8 bases and 1 base respectively, with 14 bases between them. Germline V gene sequence: CDR1 ENHRY, CDR2 SYGVKD. This CDR3 spans 14 amino acids. CDR3 sequence reads: CAIGQGGANTEAFF. The CDR3 DNA follows: TGTGCCATCGGCCAGGGAGGGGCGAACACTGAAGCTTTCTTT.

In this sample, this clonotype turned up once. This chain connects TRBV7-2 to TRBJ2-1, with D hard to call. V was clipped by 1 base and J by 10 bases, with 17 bases between them. The CDR3 is 15 residues long. Looked up from germline, CDR1 is SGHTA and CDR2 is FQGNSA. The CDR3 sequence: CASSLVYVGLEEQFF. The CDR3 nucleotides read TGTGCCAGCAGCTTAGTATATGTGGGCCTAGAGGAGCAGTTCTTC.

This clonotype was seen repeatedly, ten times or more. This chain joins TRBV7-2 and TRBJ2-5; 7 positions match TRBD1. The CDR3 sequence is 16 residues long. Trimming cost V 4 bases and J 2 bases; bases outside gene matches: 10. Germline V lookup: CDR1 SGHTA, CDR2 FQGNSA. In DNA, the CDR3 is TGTGCCAGCAGCTCTGGGACAGCAGATTTACAAGAGACCCAGTACTTC. Amino acid sequence: CASSSGTADLQETQYF.

This clonotype was counted only a few times. The DNA for the CDR3 is TGTGCCAGCAGTCGGGACAAAAACACCGGGGAGCTGTTTTTT. It translates to CASSRDKNTGELFF. The chain couples TRBV2 to TRBJ2-2; tentatively, D is TRBD1 (6 bases). In germline, CDR1 is SNHLY, CDR2 FYNNEI. CDR3 size: 14 residues. Trimming cost V 5 bases and J 2 bases, with 9 bases left between them. The full variable domain, with the rest looked up from reference TRBV2 and TRBJ2-2, is EPEVTQTPSHQVTQMGQEVILRCVPISNHLYFYWYRQILGQKVEFLVSFYNNEISEKSEIFDDQFSVERPDGSNFTLKIRSTKLEDSAMYFCASSRDKNTGELFFGEGSRLTVL.

This clonotype was picked up one time. The chain is built from TRBV5-1 and TRBJ2-7, with D tentatively TRBD1 or TRBD2 (5 bases each). Germline CDR1 and CDR2: SGHRS and YFSETQ. The ends were cut back, 0 bases at V and 5 bases at J, with 9 bases in the middle. The CDR3 is 13 amino acids. CDR3 sequence: CASSLVRDDEQYF. CDR3 nucleotide sequence: TGCGCCAGCAGCTTGGTTAGGGACGACGAGCAGTACTTC.

In this sample, this clonotype turned up once. The chain has TRBV18 and TRBJ1-6, with 9 nucleotides matching TRBD1. The CDR3 loop spans 19 amino acids. Per germline, CDR1 KGHSH and CDR2 LQKENI. The V and J ends lost 2 bases and 7 bases, in that order; junction bases with no gene match: 15. The CDR3 sequence is CASSPSRGQGTRPNSPLHF. Here the CDR3 DNA reads TGTGCCAGCTCACCAAGCAGAGGACAGGGGACTCGACCCAATTCACCCCTCCACTTT.

The V call is TRBV6-5, the J call TRBJ2-6; tentative D call: TRBD1 (5 bases). V was pared by 6 bases and J by 4 bases, with 10 bases between. The CDR3 totals 14 residues. CDR1 MNHEY and CDR2 SVGAGI come from the germline V gene. The CDR3 DNA reads TGTGCCAGCAGACAAGGGGCAGGGGCCAACGTCCTGACTTTC. Its translation: CASRQGAGANVLTF.

This clonotype was counted between two and nine times. The chain carries TRBV11-1 and TRBJ2-1; 9 bases align to TRBD2. CDR3 size: 15 residues. V lost 2 bases to trimming and J lost 3 bases; unmatched junction nucleotides: 2. Germline CDR1 reads SGHAT; CDR2 reads FQDESV (reference sequence). Here the CDR3 reads CASSLLREGYNEQFF. CDR3 DNA sequence: TGTGCCAGCAGCTTATTGCGGGAGGGCTACAATGAGCAGTTCTTC.

The chain combines TRBV14 with TRBJ2-6; the match to TRBD2 covers 9 bases. J gave up 3 bases and V 2 bases, and 20 bases lay outside the gene matches. In germline, CDR1 is SGHDN, CDR2 FVKESK. The CDR3 is made up of 22 amino acids. The CDR3 DNA is TGTGCCAGCAGCCAACACCTAGCGGGAACTCGGTATGGGCTTCTTGGGGCCAACGTCCTGACTTTC. Translating gives CASSQHLAGTRYGLLGANVLTF. Supplemented by reference TRBV14 and TRBJ2-6, the full variable domain reads EAGVTQFPSHSVIEKGQTVTLRCDPISGHDNLYWYRRVMGKEIKFLLHFVKESKQDESGMPNNRFLAERTGGTYSTLKVQPAELEDSGVYFCASSQHLAGTRYGLLGANVLTFGAGSRLTVL.

The CDR3 bases are TGTGCCAGCAGCTTAACCGGGGCCATATACAATGAGCAGTTCTTC. Translating gives CASSLTGAIYNEQFF. The J gene is TRBJ2-1, the V gene TRBV11-3; D may be TRBD1 or TRBD2 (5 bases each). Looked up from germline, CDR1 is SGHNT and CDR2 is YENEEA. V shed 2 bases and J shed 4 bases, with 12 bases lying between them. The CDR3 is 15 amino acids.

This clonotype appeared a few times. The chain carries TRBV5-1 and TRBJ1-3; 9 bases agree with TRBD1. Germline V gene data show CDR1 as SGHRS and CDR2 as YFSETQ. V trimming: 4 bases; J trimming: 2 bases; junction bases outside the gene matches: 10. The CDR3 spans 17 residues. CDR3 DNA: TGCGCCAGCAGCCCGCGACTGGACAGGGGACCTGGAAACACCATATATTTT. Translated: CASSPRLDRGPGNTIYF.

This clonotype was seen only once. This clone may be a read error of a much larger clone one base away. The rearrangement uses TRBV7-4 and TRBJ2-7; no definite D call. From germline, CDR1 is SGHVT and CDR2 SQSDAQ. The CDR3 extends over 14 amino acids. The CDR3 is CASSSAGPTYAQYF. For the CDR3, the DNA is TGTGCCAGCAGCTCCGCCGGGCCAACCTACGCGCAGTACTTC.

The V gene is TRBV7-6, the J gene TRBJ1-2; D possibly corresponds to TRBD1 (5 bases). Trimming shortened V by 5 bases and J by 7 bases, and 17 bases separated the two germline ends. The length of the CDR3 is 14 residues. Germline CDR1 and CDR2: SGHVS and FNYEAQ. CDR3 DNA sequence: TGTGCCAGCAGCAAGGACATACTTGGTCCTGGCTACACCTTC. It encodes CASSKDILGPGYTF.